The T cell receptor beta chain under discussion was sequenced for a study of PD-L1 blockade in urothelial cancer. TCRdb keeps only in-frame clones here, not all; method: immunoSEQ multiplex PCR. The sample contains 35,000 to 50,000 clones, roughly 80% of which appear only once. Germline loops: CDR1 SGHVS, CDR2 FQNEAQ. The V and J ends lost 3 bases and 3 bases, in that order; junction bases with no gene match: 2. The CDR3 spans 15 residues. This TCR was recovered from a man aged 65 to 79 with urothelial cancer. The rearrangement joins TRBV7-8 to TRBJ2-2; 9 nucleotides agree with TRBD1. Sample: PBMCs, taken around atezolizumab (anti-PD-L1) treatment. For the CDR3, the DNA is TGTGCCAGCAGCTTGGGACAGGGCGACACCGGGGAGCTGTTTTTT. The encoded protein is CASSLGQGDTGELFF.